This T cell receptor beta chain was recovered during a study of shared clonotypes between healthy human individuals. Germline V gives CDR1 SNHLY, CDR2 FYNNEI. This CDR3 is 12 amino acids long. The V segment lost 4 bases and the J segment 4 bases; nucleotides outside the gene matches: 0. This table comes from immunoSEQ multiplex PCR, and its TCRdb copy is limited to in-frame clones, with some not included. The sample shows 1.5 million to 2.5 million clones, approximately 94% of them seen only once. Terminally differentiated effector memory CD45RA+ cells were left out of the naive CD8 fraction, which was CD45RO-negative and positively selected for CCR7.

This chain joins TRBV2 and TRBJ1-1, with 7 bases identical to TRBD1. The sample was naive CD8+ T cells sorted from blood. The sequence derives from a man aged 18 to 30 in good health. The DNA for the CDR3 is TGTGCCAGCAGTGGACAGGGCACTGAAGCTTTCTTT. Its translation is CASSGQGTEAFF.